The clone carrying this TCR beta chain came up a few times. Its antigen remains unidentified. Researchers grouped second doses given at about 4 or about 12 weeks into one pool. Germline CDR1 LGHDT, CDR2 YNNKEL (reference sequence). Trimming removed 2 bases from V and 4 bases from J; junction bases left unmatched: 8. The CDR3 has 17 residues. These data originate in a study of T cell responses to AZD1222 COVID-19 vaccine. Overall study results and limits: Reports say nearly half of spike-specific TCRs go after unmutated variant regions. Repertoires were obtained only post-peak T cell response. A mostly white British donor set with more females was recruited, and clonal diversity was possibly underestimated.

Measured with immunoSEQ multiplex PCR; TCRdb has only the in-frame clones, and not every one. The table records 150,000 to 200,000 clones, around nine tenths of them present only once. The sequence came from an adult who received the AZD1222 COVID-19 vaccine. V is TRBV3-1 (or the pseudogene TRBV3-2) and J is TRBJ2-2; TRBD1 matches 9 bases. Sample: peripheral blood, taken 28 days after the second AZD1222 dose. The CDR3 sequence: CASSQLRTGAVTGELFF. CDR3 DNA: TGTGCCAGCAGCCAACTGCGGACAGGGGCGGTCACCGGGGAGCTGTTTTTT.